A selection of T cell receptor beta chains follows, all from one sample in a study of shared clonotypes between healthy human individuals. Clones were sequenced by immunoSEQ multiplex PCR, and TCRdb holds only the in-frame ones, with some missing. The table has about 1.1 million clones, around 78% seen once. The specimen was memory CD4+ T cells from PBMCs. These receptor sequences come from a man younger than 30 in good health. Some clones in this sample may be carry-over from other donors' samples. CDR3s include the opening cysteine and the closing phenylalanine or tryptophan. D genes are given only for firm matches. Some rows mark clone size as missing; the rest say once, few, many or name a class of expanded clone.

V gene: TRBV27; D gene: -; J gene: TRBJ1-2; clone size: few; CDR3 protein: CASGPHYGYTF; CDR3 DNA: TGTGCCTCCGGTCCGCACTATGGCTACACCTTC
V gene: TRBV5-1; D gene: TRBD1; J gene: TRBJ2-6; clone size: -; CDR3 protein: CASRTGGQAGANVLTF; CDR3 DNA: TGCGCCAGCAGGACAGGGGGGCAAGCTGGGGCCAACGTCCTGACTTTC
V gene: TRBV28; D gene: -; J gene: TRBJ2-7; clone size: -; CDR3 protein: CASTQGGTPYEQYF; CDR3 DNA: TGTGCCAGCACCCAAGGGGGAACTCCTTACGAGCAGTACTTC
V gene: TRBV28; D gene: TRBD2; J gene: TRBJ2-5; clone size: -; CDR3 protein: CASRPSGTSLLETQYF; CDR3 DNA: TGTGCCAGCAGACCGTCCGGGACTAGCTTGCTGGAGACCCAGTACTTC
V gene: TRBV4-3; D gene: -; J gene: TRBJ1-4; clone size: -; CDR3 protein: CASSQGQGYEKLFF; CDR3 DNA: TGCGCCAGCAGCCAAGGCCAGGGGTATGAAAAACTGTTTTTT
V gene: TRBV6-6; D gene: TRBD1; J gene: TRBJ1-4; clone size: -; CDR3 protein: CASASGGGSYEKLFF; CDR3 DNA: TGTGCCAGCGCATCGGGAGGGGGCAGCTATGAAAAACTGTTTTTT
V gene: TRBV27; D gene: -; J gene: TRBJ2-7; clone size: -; CDR3 protein: CASSLAFASGIPYEQYF; CDR3 DNA: TGTGCCAGCAGTTTAGCCTTTGCGTCAGGAATCCCTTACGAGCAGTACTTC
V gene: TRBV5-1; D gene: -; J gene: TRBJ2-5; clone size: -; CDR3 protein: CASSLGQEETQYF; CDR3 DNA: TGCGCCAGCAGCTTGGGCCAGGAAGAGACCCAGTACTTC
V gene: TRBV11-1; D gene: TRBD2; J gene: TRBJ2-7; clone size: once; CDR3 protein: CASSFLAGGPGEQYF; CDR3 DNA: TGTGCCAGCAGCTTCCTAGCGGGAGGGCCCGGAGAGCAGTACTTC
V gene: TRBV2; D gene: TRBD1; J gene: TRBJ2-7; clone size: once; CDR3 protein: CASTARTGGLGEQYF; CDR3 DNA: TGTGCCAGCACTGCACGGACAGGGGGCTTAGGCGAGCAGTACTTC
V gene: TRBV5-1; D gene: TRBD2; J gene: TRBJ2-1; clone size: -; CDR3 protein: CASTTSGSSRDNEQFF; CDR3 DNA: TGCGCCAGCACTACTAGCGGGAGTAGCAGGGACAATGAGCAGTTCTTC
V gene: TRBV5-6; D gene: -; J gene: TRBJ2-7; clone size: few; CDR3 protein: CASSLRSLVGYEQYF; CDR3 DNA: TGTGCCAGCAGCTTGAGAAGCCTAGTGGGCTACGAGCAGTACTTC
V gene: TRBV10-3; D gene: TRBD2; J gene: TRBJ2-3; clone size: -; CDR3 protein: CAISDFREAGDTQYF; CDR3 DNA: TGTGCCATCAGTGATTTCCGGGAGGCGGGAGATACGCAGTATTTT
V gene: TRBV21-1; D gene: -; J gene: TRBJ2-5; clone size: -; CDR3 protein: CASTGLAGQLGGTQYF; CDR3 DNA: TGTGCCAGCACGGGACTAGCGGGACAGTTGGGGGGGACCCAGTACTTC
V gene: TRBV28; D gene: -; J gene: TRBJ1-2; clone size: -; CDR3 protein: CASSPLPPNYGYTF; CDR3 DNA: TGTGCCAGCAGCCCCCTCCCACCCAACTATGGCTACACCTTC
V gene: TRBV19; D gene: -; J gene: TRBJ2-1; clone size: -; CDR3 protein: CASSGRTDNEQFF; CDR3 DNA: TGTGCCAGTTCCGGTCGGACAGACAATGAGCAGTTCTTC
V gene: TRBV7-2; D gene: TRBD1; J gene: TRBJ1-4; clone size: -; CDR3 protein: CASSLQGARSNEKLFF; CDR3 DNA: TGTGCCAGCAGCTTGCAGGGGGCAAGGAGTAATGAAAAACTGTTTTTT
V gene: TRBV5-6; D gene: -; J gene: TRBJ2-2; clone size: many; CDR3 protein: CASSFRTLNTGELFF; CDR3 DNA: TGTGCCAGCAGCTTCCGGACACTGAACACCGGGGAGCTGTTTTTT
V gene: TRBV7-9; D gene: -; J gene: TRBJ2-1; clone size: -; CDR3 protein: CASSREWDLNNEQFF; CDR3 DNA: TGTGCCAGCAGCCGGGAATGGGACCTAAACAATGAGCAGTTCTTC
V gene: TRBV7-6; D gene: -; J gene: TRBJ2-6; clone size: -; CDR3 protein: CASSLGRNSGANVLTF; CDR3 DNA: TGTGCCAGCAGCTTAGGACGGAACTCTGGTGCCAACGTCCTGACTTTC
V gene: TRBV14; D gene: TRBD1; J gene: TRBJ1-3; clone size: -; CDR3 protein: CASTLTPGQGSSGNTIYF; CDR3 DNA: TGTGCCAGCACCCTCACACCGGGACAGGGCAGCTCTGGAAACACCATATATTTT
V gene: TRBV18; D gene: -; J gene: TRBJ1-1; clone size: once; CDR3 protein: CASSGRQTSNTEAFF; CDR3 DNA: TGTGCCAGCTCAGGGCGACAGACCTCGAACACTGAAGCTTTCTTT
V gene: TRBV7-9; D gene: -; J gene: TRBJ2-5; clone size: -; CDR3 protein: CASSFGQETQYF; CDR3 DNA: TGTGCCAGCAGCTTCGGTCAAGAGACCCAGTACTTC
V gene: TRBV7-2; D gene: TRBD1; J gene: TRBJ1-5; clone size: once; CDR3 protein: CASSLDRGGQPQHF; CDR3 DNA: TGTGCCAGCAGCTTGGACAGGGGTGGCCAGCCCCAGCATTTT
V gene: TRBV28; D gene: TRBD1; J gene: TRBJ1-4; clone size: -; CDR3 protein: CASSSQQGASWEKLFF; CDR3 DNA: TGTGCCAGCAGTTCCCAACAGGGGGCTAGTTGGGAAAAACTGTTTTTT
V gene: TRBV19; D gene: -; J gene: TRBJ1-1; clone size: -; CDR3 protein: CASSIPGTPFF; CDR3 DNA: TGTGCCAGTAGTATCCCCGGGACCCCGTTCTTT
V gene: TRBV5-1; D gene: -; J gene: TRBJ2-5; clone size: few; CDR3 protein: CASSLSRGRETQYF; CDR3 DNA: TGCGCCAGCAGCTTGAGCAGGGGCCGGGAGACCCAGTACTTC
V gene: TRBV2; D gene: -; J gene: TRBJ2-7; clone size: -; CDR3 protein: CASMGGIRSTYEQYF; CDR3 DNA: TGTGCCAGCATGGGGGGCATTAGGTCGACTTACGAGCAGTACTTC
V gene: TRBV30; D gene: -; J gene: TRBJ2-1; clone size: -; CDR3 protein: CAWVGESYNEQFF; CDR3 DNA: TGTGCCTGGGTGGGGGAGTCCTACAATGAGCAGTTCTTC
V gene: TRBV5-4; D gene: TRBD2; J gene: TRBJ2-3; clone size: -; CDR3 protein: CASSLGLAGADTQYF; CDR3 DNA: TGTGCCAGCAGCTTGGGACTAGCGGGAGCAGATACGCAGTATTTT
V gene: TRBV5-1; D gene: -; J gene: TRBJ2-6; clone size: -; CDR3 protein: CASVQGLHSGANVLTF; CDR3 DNA: TGCGCCAGTGTCCAGGGGTTACACTCTGGGGCCAACGTCCTGACTTTC
V gene: TRBV27; D gene: -; J gene: TRBJ1-4; clone size: -; CDR3 protein: CASSFNPFYEKLFF; CDR3 DNA: TGTGCCAGCAGTTTCAACCCTTTTTATGAAAAACTGTTTTTT
V gene: TRBV28; D gene: TRBD1; J gene: TRBJ1-2; clone size: once; CDR3 protein: CASRKMTGTGGYTF; CDR3 DNA: TGTGCCAGCAGAAAAATGACAGGGACGGGAGGCTACACCTTC
V gene: TRBV15; D gene: -; J gene: TRBJ2-1; clone size: -; CDR3 protein: CATSNSGNEQFF; CDR3 DNA: TGTGCCACCAGCAACTCTGGCAATGAGCAGTTCTTC
V gene: TRBV6-5; D gene: -; J gene: TRBJ2-2; clone size: few; CDR3 protein: CASRWTVNTGELFF; CDR3 DNA: TGTGCCAGCAGGTGGACAGTGAACACCGGGGAGCTGTTTTTT
V gene: TRBV7-2; D gene: -; J gene: TRBJ1-3; clone size: -; CDR3 protein: CASSLVRGAYSGNTIYF; CDR3 DNA: TGTGCCAGCAGCTTAGTAAGAGGGGCCTACTCTGGAAACACCATATATTTT
V gene: TRBV4-1; D gene: -; J gene: TRBJ2-7; clone size: -; CDR3 protein: CASSQGTGTRGYEQYF; CDR3 DNA: TGCGCCAGCAGCCAAGGAACCGGGACTCGAGGATACGAGCAGTACTTC
V gene: TRBV27; D gene: TRBD1; J gene: TRBJ2-7; clone size: -; CDR3 protein: CASSPTGYSYEQYF; CDR3 DNA: TGTGCCAGCAGTCCGACAGGGTATAGCTACGAGCAGTACTTC
V gene: TRBV5-4; D gene: -; J gene: TRBJ1-4; clone size: once; CDR3 protein: CASSHGGGGQANEKLFF; CDR3 DNA: TGTGCCAGCAGCCATGGAGGCGGGGGCCAAGCTAATGAAAAACTGTTTTTT
V gene: TRBV25-1; D gene: -; J gene: TRBJ1-4; clone size: -; CDR3 protein: CASSDLSLTSVEKLFF; CDR3 DNA: TGTGCCAGCAGTGACCTCTCACTTACTTCGGTTGAAAAACTGTTTTTT